This TCR beta chain appears in the sequencing data of a study of blood T cell repertoires in COVID-19. The CDR3 totals 13 residues. The V end lost 5 bases, the J end lost 0 bases, and 8 bases lay between the germline ends. The germline CDR1 and CDR2 sequences are MNHEY and SVGEGT. Sequenced by immunoSEQ multiplex PCR; TCRdb stores in-frame clones only, minus some. Of 200,000 to 250,000 clones in the sample, approximately 84% were seen once. Two negative PCRs, clearance, or symptom resolution had been documented for recovered Cohort 3 donors. The receptor was derived from a man aged 40-49 years who had recovered from COVID-19. This chain joins TRBV6-2 or TRBV6-3 and TRBJ2-7, with D maybe TRBD2 (5 bases). The sequencing input was PBMCs or T cells enriched from blood (not recorded which). Written as DNA, the CDR3 is TGTGCCAGCAGTCCGGGGAACTCCTACGAGCAGTACTTC. Protein product: CASSPGNSYEQYF.